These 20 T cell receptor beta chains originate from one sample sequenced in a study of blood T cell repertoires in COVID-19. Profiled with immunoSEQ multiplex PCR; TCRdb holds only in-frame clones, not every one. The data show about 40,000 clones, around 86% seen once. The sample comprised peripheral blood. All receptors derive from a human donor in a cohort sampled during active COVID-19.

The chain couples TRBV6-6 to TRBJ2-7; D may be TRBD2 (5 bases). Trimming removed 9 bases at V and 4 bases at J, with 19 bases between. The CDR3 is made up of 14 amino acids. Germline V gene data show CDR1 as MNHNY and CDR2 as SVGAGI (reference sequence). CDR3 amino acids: CASTFDGVSYEQYF. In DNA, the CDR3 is TGTGCCAGTACCTTCGACGGGGTTAGTTACGAGCAGTACTTC.

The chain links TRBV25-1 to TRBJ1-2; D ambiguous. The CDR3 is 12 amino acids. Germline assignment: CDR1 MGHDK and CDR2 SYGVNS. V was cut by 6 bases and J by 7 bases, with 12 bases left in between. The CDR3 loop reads CASSREKGGYTF. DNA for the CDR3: TGTGCCAGCAGCCGGGAAAAGGGTGGCTACACCTTC.

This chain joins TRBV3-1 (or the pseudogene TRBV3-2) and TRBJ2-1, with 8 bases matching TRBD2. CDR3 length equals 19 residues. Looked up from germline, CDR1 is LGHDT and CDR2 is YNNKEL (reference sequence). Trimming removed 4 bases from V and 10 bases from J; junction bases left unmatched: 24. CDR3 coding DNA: TGTGCCAGCAGCCCGGGTAGGAGCGGGGGAGCAGGGGCGGGGGAAGAGCAGTTCTTC. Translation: CASSPGRSGGAGAGEEQFF.

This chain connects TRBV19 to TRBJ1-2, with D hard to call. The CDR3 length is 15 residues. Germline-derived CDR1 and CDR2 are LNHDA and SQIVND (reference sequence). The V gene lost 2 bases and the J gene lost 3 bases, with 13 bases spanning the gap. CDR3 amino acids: CASSIPRAAYYGYTF. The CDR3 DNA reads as TGTGCCAGTAGTATACCGCGGGCAGCTTACTATGGCTACACCTTC.

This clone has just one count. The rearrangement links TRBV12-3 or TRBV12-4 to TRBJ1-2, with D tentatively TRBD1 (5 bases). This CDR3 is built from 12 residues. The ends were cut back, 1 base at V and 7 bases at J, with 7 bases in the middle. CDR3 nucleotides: TGTGCCAGCAGTTTAGGACAGTTTGGCTACACCTTC. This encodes CASSLGQFGYTF.

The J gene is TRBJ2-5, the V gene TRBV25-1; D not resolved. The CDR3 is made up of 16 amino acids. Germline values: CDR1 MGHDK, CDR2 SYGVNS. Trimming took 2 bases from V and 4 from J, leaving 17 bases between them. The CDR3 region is CASSEREAAEPETQYF. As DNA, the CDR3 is TGTGCCAGCAGTGAACGTGAAGCCGCCGAGCCAGAGACCCAGTACTTC.

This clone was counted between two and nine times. CDR3 in amino acids: CASSTAGSLAEAFF. CDR3 sequence (DNA): TGTGCCAGCAGCACCGCAGGGTCCCTCGCTGAAGCTTTCTTT. The V and J genes are TRBV7-6 and TRBJ1-1; a weak D match, TRBD1 (5 bases). CDR1 is SGHVS, CDR2 FNYEAQ, per germline. This CDR3 comprises 14 residues. The V and J ends lost 5 bases and 6 bases respectively, with 16 bases between them.

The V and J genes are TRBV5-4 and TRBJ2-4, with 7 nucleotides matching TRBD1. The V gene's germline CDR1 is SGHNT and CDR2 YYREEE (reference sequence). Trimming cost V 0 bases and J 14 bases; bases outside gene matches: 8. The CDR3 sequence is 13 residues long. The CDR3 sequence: CASSLGQGQRKYF. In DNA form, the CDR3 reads TGTGCCAGCAGCTTGGGACAGGGCCAACGGAAGTACTTC. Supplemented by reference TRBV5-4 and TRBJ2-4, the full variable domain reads ETGVTQSPTHLIKTRGQQVTLRCSSQSGHNTVSWYQQALGQGPQFIFQYYREEENGRGNFPPRFSGLQFPNYSSELNVNALELDDSALYLCASSLGQGQRKYFGAGTRLSVL.

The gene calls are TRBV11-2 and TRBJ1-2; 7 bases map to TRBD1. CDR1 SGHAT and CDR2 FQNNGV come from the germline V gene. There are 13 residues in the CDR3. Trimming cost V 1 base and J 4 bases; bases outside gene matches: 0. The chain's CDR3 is CASSLGTGYGYTF. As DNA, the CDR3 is TGTGCCAGCAGCTTAGGGACAGGCTATGGCTACACCTTC.

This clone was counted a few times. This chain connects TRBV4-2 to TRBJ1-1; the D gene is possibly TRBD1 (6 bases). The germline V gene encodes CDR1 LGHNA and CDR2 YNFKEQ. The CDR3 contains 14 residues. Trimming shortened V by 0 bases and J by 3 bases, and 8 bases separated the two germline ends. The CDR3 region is CASSQEAGDTEAFF. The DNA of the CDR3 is TGTGCCAGCAGCCAAGAGGCAGGGGACACTGAAGCTTTCTTT.

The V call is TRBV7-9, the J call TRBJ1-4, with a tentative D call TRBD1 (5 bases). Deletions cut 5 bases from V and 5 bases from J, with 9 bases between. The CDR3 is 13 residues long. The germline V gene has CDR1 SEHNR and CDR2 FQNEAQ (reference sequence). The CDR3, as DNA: TGTGCCAGCAGCCCTCAGGGAAATGAAAAACTGTTTTTT. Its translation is CASSPQGNEKLFF.

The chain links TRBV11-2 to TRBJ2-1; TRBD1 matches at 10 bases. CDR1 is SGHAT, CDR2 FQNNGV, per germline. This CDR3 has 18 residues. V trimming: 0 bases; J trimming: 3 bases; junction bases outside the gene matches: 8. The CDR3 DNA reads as TGTGCCAGCAGCTTAGAAGGGGGACAGGGGTCCATCTACAATGAGCAGTTCTTC. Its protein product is CASSLEGGQGSIYNEQFF.

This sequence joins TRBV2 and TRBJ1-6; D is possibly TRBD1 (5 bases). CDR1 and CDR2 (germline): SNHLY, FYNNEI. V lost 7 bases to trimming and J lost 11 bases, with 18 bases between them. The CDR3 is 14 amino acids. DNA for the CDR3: TGTGCCAGCAATCTCCCCCCCAGGGTAGCACCCCTCCACTTT. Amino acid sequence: CASNLPPRVAPLHF.

CDR3 sequence reads: CASSPSAVASGYTF. In nucleotides, the CDR3 is TGTGCCAGCTCACCCTCCGCGGTTGCCTCAGGCTACACCTTC. The chain is built from TRBV18 and TRBJ1-2, with D unclear. The CDR3 extends over 14 amino acids. V was clipped by 3 bases and J by 8 bases, with 16 bases between them. Germline CDR1 reads KGHSH; CDR2 reads LQKENI. Full variable domain (missing parts from reference TRBV18 and TRBJ1-2): NAGVMQNPRHLVRRRGQEARLRCSPMKGHSHVYWYRQLPEEGLKFMVYLQKENIIDESGMPKERFSAEFPKEGPSILRIQQVVRGDSAAYFCASSPSAVASGYTFGSGTRLTVV.

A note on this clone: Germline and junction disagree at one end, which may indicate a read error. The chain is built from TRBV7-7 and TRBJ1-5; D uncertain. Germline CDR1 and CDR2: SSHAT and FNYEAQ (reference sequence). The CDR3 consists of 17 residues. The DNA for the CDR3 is TGTGCTAGCAGCCTCGACACCAAACCTAATGGCAATCAGCCCCAGCATTTT. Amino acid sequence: CASSLDTKPNGNQPQHF.

This chain's CDR3 is CATSDRTGRGGYTF. CDR3 in DNA: TGTGCCACCAGTGATCGGACAGGGCGAGGCGGCTACACCTTC. The chain joins TRBV24-1 to TRBJ1-2; 8 positions match TRBD1. Per the germline V gene, CDR1 is KGHDR and CDR2 is SFDVKD. This CDR3 spans 14 amino acids. V lost 3 bases and J lost 8; bases outside the gene matches: 7.

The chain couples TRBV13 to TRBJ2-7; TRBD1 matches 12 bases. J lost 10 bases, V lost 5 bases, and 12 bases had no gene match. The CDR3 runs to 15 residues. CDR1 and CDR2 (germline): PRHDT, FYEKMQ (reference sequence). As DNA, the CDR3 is TGTGCCAGCAGCCAAGGGACAGGGGGCATAAAACATCAGTACTTC. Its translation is CASSQGTGGIKHQYF.

CDR3 nucleotide sequence: TGTGCCAGCAGCTTGTTTCAGGAAACCTATGGCTACACCTTC. Translation gives CASSLFQETYGYTF. The chain combines TRBV5-6 with TRBJ1-2; D is ambiguous. The germline CDR1 and CDR2 sequences are SGHDT and YYEEEE. Between the trimmed V and J ends, which lost 1 base and 4 bases, there was a span of 11 bases. There are 14 residues in the CDR3.

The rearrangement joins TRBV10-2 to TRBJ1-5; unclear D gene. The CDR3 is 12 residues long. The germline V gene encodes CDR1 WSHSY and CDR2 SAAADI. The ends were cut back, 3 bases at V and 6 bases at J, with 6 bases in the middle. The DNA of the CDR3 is TGCGCCAGCAGTGAACGGAGTCAGCCCCAGCATTTT. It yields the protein CASSERSQPQHF.

CDR3 nucleotide sequence: TGTGCCAGCTTTGGACAGGGACAAGACTACGAGCAGTACTTC. This codes for CASFGQGQDYEQYF. The chain joins TRBV5-6 to TRBJ2-7; TRBD1 aligns across 8 bases. Germline V gives CDR1 SGHDT, CDR2 YYEEEE. This CDR3 has 14 amino acids. The junction had 9 bases not matched to a gene; V was cut back by 7 bases and J by 3 bases.